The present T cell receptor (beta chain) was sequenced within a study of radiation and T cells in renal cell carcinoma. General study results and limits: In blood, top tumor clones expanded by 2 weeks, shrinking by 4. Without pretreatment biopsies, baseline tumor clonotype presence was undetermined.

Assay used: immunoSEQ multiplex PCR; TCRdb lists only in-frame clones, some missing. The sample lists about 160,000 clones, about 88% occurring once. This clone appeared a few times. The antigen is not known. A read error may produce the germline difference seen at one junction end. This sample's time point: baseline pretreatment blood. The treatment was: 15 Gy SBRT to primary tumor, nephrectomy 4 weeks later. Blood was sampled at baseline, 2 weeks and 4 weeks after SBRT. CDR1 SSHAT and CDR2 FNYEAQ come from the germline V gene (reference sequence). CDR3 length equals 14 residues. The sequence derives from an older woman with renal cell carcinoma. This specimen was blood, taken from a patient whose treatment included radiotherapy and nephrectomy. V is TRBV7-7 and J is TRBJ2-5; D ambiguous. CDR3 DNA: TGTGCTAGCAGCCCCGGACCTAACTCGGAAACCCAGTACTTC. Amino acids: CASSPGPNSETQYF. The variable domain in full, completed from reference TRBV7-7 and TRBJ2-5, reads GAGVSQSPRYKVTKRGQDVTLRCDPISSHATLYWYQQALGQGPEFLTYFNYEAQPDKSGLPSDRFSAERPEGSISTLTIQRTEQRDSAMYRCASSPGPNSETQYFGPGTRLLVL.